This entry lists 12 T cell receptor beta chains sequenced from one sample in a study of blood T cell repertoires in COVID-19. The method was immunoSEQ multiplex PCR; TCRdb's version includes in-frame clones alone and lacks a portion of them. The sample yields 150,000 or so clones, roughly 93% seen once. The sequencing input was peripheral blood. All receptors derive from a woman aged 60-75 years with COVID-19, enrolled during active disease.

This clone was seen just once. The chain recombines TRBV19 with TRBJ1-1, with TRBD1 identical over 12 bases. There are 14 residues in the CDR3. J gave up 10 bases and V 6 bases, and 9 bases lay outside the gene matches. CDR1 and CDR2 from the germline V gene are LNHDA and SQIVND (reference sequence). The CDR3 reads CASSYRDRGLIAFF. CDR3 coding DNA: TGTGCCAGTAGCTATCGGGACAGGGGGCTTATAGCTTTCTTT.

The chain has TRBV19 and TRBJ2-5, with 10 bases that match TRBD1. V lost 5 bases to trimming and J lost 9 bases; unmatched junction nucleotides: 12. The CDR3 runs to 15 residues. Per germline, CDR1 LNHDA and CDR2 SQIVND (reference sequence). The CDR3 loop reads CASSPRDRGRGAQYF. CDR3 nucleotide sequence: TGTGCCAGTAGTCCCCGGGACAGGGGCCGGGGGGCCCAGTACTTC.

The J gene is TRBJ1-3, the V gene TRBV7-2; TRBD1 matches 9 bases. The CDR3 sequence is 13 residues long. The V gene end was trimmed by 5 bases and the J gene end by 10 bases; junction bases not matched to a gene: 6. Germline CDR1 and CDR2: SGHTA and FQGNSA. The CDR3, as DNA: TGTGCCAGCAGCCCCCGGACAGGGGAGACCATATATTTT. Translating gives CASSPRTGETIYF.

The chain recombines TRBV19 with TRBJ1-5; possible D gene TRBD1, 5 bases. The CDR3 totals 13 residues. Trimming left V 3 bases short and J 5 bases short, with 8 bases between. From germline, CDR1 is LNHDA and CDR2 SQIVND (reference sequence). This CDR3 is CASSIWGYQPQHF. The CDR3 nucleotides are TGTGCCAGTAGTATCTGGGGCTATCAGCCCCAGCATTTT.

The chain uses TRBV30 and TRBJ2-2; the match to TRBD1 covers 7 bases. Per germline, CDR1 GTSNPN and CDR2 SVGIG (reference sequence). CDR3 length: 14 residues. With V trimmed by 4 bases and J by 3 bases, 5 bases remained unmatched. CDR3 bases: TGTGCCTGGAATAGGGGGCTGGACACCGGGGAGCTGTTTTTT. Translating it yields CAWNRGLDTGELFF.

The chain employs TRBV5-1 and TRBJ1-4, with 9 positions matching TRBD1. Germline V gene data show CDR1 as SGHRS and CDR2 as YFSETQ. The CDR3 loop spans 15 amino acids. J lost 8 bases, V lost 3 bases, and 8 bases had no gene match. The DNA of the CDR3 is TGCGCCAGCAGCTCCTCCGGGACAGGGTTCGAAAAACTGTTTTTT. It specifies CASSSSGTGFEKLFF.

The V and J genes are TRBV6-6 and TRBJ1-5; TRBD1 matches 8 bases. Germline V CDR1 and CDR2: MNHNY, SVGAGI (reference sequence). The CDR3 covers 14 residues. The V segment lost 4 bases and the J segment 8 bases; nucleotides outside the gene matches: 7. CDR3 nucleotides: TGTGCCAGCAGTTCGGACAGGGTTTCTAAGCCCCAGCATTTT. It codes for CASSSDRVSKPQHF.

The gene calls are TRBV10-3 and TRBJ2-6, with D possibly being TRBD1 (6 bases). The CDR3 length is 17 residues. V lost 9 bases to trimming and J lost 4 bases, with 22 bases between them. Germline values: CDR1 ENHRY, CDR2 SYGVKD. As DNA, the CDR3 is TGTGCCATTAGCCCGAAACAGGGTCGTGAAGGGGCCAACGTCCTGACTTTC. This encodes CAISPKQGREGANVLTF.

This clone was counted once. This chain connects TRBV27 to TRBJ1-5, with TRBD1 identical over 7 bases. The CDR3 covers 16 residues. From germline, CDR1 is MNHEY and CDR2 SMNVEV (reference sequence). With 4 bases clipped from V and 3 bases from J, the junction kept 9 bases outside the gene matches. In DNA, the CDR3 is TGTGCCAGCAGTTCCCACCGGGACAGTCCCAATCAGCCCCAGCATTTT. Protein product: CASSSHRDSPNQPQHF.

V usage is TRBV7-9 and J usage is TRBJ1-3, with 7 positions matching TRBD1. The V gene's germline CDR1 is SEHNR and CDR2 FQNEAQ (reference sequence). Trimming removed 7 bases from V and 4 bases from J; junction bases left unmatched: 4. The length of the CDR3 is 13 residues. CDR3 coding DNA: TGTGCCAGCAACCCACAGGGGGGAAACACCATATATTTT. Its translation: CASNPQGGNTIYF.

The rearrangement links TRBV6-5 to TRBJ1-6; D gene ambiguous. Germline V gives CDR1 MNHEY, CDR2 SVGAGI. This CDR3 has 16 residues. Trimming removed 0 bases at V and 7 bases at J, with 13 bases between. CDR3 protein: CASSYSGQRVNSPLHF. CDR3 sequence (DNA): TGTGCCAGCAGTTACTCGGGCCAGAGGGTAAATTCACCCCTCCACTTT.

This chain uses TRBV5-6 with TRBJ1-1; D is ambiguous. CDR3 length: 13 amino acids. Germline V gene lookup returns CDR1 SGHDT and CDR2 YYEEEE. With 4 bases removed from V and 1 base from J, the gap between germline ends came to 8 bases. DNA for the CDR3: TGTGCCAGCAGCCCGGGATCGAACACTGAAGCTTTCTTT. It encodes CASSPGSNTEAFF. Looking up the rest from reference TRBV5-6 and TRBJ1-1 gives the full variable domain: DAGVTQSPTHLIKTRGQQVTLRCSPKSGHDTVSWYQQALGQGPQFIFQYYEEEERQRGNFPDRFSGHQFPNYSSELNVNALLLGDSALYLCASSPGSNTEAFFGQGTRLTVV.